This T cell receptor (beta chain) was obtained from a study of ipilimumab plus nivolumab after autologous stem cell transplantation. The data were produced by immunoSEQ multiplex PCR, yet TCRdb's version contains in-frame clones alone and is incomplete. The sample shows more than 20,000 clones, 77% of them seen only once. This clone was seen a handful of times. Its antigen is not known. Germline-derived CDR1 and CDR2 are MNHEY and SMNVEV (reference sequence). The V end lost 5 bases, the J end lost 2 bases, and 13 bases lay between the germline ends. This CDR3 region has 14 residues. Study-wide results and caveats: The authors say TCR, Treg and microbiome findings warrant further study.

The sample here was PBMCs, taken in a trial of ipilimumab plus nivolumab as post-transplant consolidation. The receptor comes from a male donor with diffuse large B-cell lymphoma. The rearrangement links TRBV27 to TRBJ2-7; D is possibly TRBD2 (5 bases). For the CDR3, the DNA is TGTGCCAGCAGTAGACGGACTGACCCCTACGAGCAGTACTTC. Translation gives CASSRRTDPYEQYF.